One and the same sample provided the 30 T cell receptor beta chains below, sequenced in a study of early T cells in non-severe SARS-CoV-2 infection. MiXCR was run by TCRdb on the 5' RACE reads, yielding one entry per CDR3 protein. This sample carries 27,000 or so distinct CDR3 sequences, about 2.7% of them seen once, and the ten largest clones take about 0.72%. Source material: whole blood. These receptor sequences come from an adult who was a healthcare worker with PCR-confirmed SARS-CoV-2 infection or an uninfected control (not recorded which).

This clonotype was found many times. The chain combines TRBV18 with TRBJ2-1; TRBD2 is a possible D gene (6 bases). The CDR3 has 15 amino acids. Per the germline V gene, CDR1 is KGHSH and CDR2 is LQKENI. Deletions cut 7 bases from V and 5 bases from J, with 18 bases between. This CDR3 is CASLQAEGGNNEQFF. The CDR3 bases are TGTGCCAGCTTACAAGCGGAGGGCGGAAACAATGAGCAGTTCTTC.

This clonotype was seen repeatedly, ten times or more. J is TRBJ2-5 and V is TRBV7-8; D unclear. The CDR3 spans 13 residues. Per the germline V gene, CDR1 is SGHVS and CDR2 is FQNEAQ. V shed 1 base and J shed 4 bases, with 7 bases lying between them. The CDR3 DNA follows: TGTGCCAGCAGCTTAGGTCGCGGAGAGACCCAGTACTTC. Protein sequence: CASSLGRGETQYF.

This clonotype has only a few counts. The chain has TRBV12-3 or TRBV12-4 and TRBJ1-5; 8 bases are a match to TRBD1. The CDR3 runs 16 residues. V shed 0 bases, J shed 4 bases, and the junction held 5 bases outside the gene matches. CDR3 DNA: TGTGCCAGCAGTTTAGCTGGGACAGGAATTAATCAGCCCCAGCATTTT. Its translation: CASSLAGTGINQPQHF.

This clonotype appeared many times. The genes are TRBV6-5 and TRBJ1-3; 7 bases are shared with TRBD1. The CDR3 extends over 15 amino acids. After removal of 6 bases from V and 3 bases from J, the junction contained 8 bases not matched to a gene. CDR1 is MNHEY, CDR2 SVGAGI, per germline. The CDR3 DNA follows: TGTGCCAGCAGCTCCCTACAGGGGATTGGAAACACCATATATTTT. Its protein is CASSSLQGIGNTIYF.

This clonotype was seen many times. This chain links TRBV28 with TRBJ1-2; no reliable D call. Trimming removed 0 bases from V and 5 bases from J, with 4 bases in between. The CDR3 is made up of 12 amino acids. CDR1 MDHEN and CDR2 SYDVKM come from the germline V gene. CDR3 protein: CASSLWGYGYTF. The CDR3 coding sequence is TGTGCCAGCAGTTTATGGGGGTATGGCTACACCTTC.

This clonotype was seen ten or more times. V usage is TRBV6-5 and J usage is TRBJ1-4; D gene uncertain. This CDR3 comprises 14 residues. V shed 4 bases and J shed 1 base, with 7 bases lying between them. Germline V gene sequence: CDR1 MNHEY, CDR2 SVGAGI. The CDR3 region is CASSSGRTNEKLFF. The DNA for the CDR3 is TGTGCCAGCAGTTCAGGCCGAACTAATGAAAAACTGTTTTTT.

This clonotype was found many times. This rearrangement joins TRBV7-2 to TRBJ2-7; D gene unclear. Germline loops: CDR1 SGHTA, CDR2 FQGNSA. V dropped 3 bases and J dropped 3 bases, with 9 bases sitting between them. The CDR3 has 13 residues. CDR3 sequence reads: CASSFGLNYEQYV. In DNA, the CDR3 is TGTGCCAGCAGCTTTGGCCTAAACTACGAGCAGTACGTC.

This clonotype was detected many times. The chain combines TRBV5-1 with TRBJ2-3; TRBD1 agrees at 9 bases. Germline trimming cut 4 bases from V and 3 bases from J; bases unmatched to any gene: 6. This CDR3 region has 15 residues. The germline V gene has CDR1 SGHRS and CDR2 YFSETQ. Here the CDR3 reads CASSLRTGATDTQYF. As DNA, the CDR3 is TGCGCCAGCAGCCTAAGGACAGGGGCAACAGATACGCAGTATTTT.

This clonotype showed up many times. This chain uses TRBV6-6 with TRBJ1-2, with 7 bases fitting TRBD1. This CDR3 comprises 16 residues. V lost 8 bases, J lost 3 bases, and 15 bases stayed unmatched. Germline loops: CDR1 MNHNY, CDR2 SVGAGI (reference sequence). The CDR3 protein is CASARGGTDPYYGYTF. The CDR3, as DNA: TGTGCCAGCGCCAGGGGGGGCACAGACCCTTACTATGGCTACACCTTC.

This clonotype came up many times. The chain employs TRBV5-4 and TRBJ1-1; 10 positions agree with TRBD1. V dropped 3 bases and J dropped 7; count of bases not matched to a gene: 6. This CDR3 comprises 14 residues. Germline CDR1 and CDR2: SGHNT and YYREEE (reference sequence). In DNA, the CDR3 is TGTGCCAGCAGCTCGACAGGGGGCGATCTTGAAGCTTTCTTT. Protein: CASSSTGGDLEAFF.

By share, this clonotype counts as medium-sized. CDR3 protein: CASSIRRGYQPQHF. Written as DNA, the CDR3 is TGTGCCAGTAGTATAAGGCGGGGGTATCAGCCCCAGCATTTT. This chain connects TRBV19 to TRBJ1-5, with D possibly matching TRBD1 (5 bases). Deletions cut 2 bases from V and 5 bases from J, with 10 bases between. CDR1 is LNHDA and CDR2 is SQIVND in the germline V gene (reference sequence). The CDR3 runs to 14 residues.

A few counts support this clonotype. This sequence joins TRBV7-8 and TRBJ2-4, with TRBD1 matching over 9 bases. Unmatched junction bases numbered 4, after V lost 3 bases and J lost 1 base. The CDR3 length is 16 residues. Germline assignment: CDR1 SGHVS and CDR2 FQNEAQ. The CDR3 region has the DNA TGTGCCAGCAGCTTCGACAGGGGGGAGGCCAAAAACATTCAGTACTTC. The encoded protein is CASSFDRGEAKNIQYF.

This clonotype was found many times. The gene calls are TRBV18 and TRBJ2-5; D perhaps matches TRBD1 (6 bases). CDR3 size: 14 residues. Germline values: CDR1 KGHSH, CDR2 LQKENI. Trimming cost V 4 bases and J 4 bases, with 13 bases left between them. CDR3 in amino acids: CASSRPTGRETQYF. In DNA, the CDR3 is TGTGCCAGCTCACGACCTACAGGGAGAGAGACCCAGTACTTC.

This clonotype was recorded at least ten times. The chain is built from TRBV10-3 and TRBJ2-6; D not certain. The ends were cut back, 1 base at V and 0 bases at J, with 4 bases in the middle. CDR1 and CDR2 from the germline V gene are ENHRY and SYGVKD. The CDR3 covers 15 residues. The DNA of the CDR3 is TGTGCCATCAGTGAGTTCATCTCTGGGGCCAACGTCCTGACTTTC. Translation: CAISEFISGANVLTF.

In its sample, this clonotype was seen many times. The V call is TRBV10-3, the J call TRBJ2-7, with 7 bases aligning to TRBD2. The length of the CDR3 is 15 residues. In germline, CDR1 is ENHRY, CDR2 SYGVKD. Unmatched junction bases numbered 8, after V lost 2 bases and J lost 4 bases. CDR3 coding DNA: TGTGCCATCAGTGAGCAGCGGGGAGGAATGTACGAGCAGTACGTC. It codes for CAISEQRGGMYEQYV.

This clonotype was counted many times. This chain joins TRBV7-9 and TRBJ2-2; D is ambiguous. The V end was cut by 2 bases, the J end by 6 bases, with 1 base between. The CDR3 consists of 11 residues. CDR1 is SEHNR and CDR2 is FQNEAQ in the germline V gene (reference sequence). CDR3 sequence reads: CASSLPGELFF. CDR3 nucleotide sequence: TGTGCCAGCAGCTTACCCGGGGAGCTGTTTTTT.

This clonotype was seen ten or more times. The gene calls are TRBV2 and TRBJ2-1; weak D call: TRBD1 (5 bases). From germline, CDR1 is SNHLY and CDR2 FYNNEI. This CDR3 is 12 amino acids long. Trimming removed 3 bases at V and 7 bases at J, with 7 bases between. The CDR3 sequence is CASSEAGNEQFF. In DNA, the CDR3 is TGTGCCAGCAGTGAGGCAGGGAATGAGCAGTTCTTC. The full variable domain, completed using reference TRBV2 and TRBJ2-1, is EPEVTQTPSHQVTQMGQEVILRCVPISNHLYFYWYRQILGQKVEFLVSFYNNEISEKSEIFDDQFSVERPDGSNFTLKIRSTKLEDSAMYFCASSEAGNEQFFGPGTRLTVL.

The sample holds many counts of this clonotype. The CDR3 loop reads CASSEAWQGDYGYTF. The CDR3 DNA sequence: TGTGCCAGCAGTGAAGCTTGGCAGGGTGACTATGGCTACACCTTC. The chain recombines TRBV6-1 with TRBJ1-2; TRBD1 is a possible D gene (5 bases). CDR3 length: 15 amino acids. Germline V lookup: CDR1 MNHNS, CDR2 SASEGT. V was trimmed by 0 bases and J by 3 bases, leaving 11 bases between them.

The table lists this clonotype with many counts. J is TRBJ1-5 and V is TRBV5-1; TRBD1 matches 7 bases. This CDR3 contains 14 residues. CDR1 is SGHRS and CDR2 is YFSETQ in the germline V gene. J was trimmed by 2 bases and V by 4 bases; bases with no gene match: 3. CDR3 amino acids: CASSTGTGNQPQHF. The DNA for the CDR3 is TGCGCCAGCAGCACCGGGACAGGCAATCAGCCCCAGCATTTT.

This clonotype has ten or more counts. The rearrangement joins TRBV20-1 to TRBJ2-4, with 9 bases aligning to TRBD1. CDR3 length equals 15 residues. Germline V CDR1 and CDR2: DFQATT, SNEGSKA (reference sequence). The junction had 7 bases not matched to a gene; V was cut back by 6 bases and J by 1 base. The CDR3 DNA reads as TGCAGTGCGCACCCCGGGACAGGGGCCAAAAACATTCAGTACTTC. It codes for CSAHPGTGAKNIQYF.

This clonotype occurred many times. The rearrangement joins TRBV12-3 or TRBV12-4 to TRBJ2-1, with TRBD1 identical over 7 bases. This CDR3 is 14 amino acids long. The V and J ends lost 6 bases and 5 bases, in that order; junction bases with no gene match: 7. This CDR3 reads CASRATGSNNEQFF. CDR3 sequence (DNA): TGTGCCAGCAGAGCGACAGGGAGCAACAATGAGCAGTTCTTC.

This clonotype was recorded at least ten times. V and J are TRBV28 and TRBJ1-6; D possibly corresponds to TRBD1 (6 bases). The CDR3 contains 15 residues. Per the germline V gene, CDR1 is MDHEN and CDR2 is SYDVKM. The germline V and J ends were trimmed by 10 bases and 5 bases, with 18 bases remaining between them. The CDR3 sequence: CATSRGLLNNSPLHF. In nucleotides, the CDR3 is TGTGCCACCAGCAGGGGCCTCCTTAATAATTCACCCCTCCACTTT.

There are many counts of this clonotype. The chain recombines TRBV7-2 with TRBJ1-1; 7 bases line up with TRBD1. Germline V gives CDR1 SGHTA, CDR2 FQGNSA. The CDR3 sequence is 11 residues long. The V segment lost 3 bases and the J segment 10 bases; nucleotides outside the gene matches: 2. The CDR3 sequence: CASSFDRVAFF. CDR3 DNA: TGTGCCAGCAGCTTTGACAGGGTAGCTTTCTTT.

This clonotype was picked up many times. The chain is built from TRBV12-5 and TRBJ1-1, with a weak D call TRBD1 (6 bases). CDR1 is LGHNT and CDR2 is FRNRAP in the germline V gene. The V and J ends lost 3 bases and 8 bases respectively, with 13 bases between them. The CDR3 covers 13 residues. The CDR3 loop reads CASGFERTDEAFF. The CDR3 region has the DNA TGTGCTAGTGGTTTCGAAAGGACAGACGAAGCTTTCTTT.

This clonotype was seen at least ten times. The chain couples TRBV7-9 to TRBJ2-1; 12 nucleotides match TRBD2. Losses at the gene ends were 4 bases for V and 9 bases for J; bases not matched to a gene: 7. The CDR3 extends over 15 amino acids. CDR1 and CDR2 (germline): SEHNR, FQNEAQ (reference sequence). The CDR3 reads CASSSSGGASGEQFF. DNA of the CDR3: TGTGCCAGCAGCTCTAGCGGGGGGGCCTCTGGTGAGCAGTTCTTC.

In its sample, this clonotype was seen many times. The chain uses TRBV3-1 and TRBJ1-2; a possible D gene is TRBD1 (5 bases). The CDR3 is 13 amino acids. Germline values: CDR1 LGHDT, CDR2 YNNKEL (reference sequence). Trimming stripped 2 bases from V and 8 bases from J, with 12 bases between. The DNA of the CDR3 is TGTGCCAGCAGCCAACCGGAGGGGATAGGCTACACCTTC. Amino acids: CASSQPEGIGYTF.

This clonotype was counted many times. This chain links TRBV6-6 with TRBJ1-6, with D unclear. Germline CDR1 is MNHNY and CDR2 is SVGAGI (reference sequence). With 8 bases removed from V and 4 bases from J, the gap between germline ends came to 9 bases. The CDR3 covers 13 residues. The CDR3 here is CASGIDYNSPLHF. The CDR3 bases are TGTGCCAGCGGGATCGATTATAATTCACCCCTCCACTTT.

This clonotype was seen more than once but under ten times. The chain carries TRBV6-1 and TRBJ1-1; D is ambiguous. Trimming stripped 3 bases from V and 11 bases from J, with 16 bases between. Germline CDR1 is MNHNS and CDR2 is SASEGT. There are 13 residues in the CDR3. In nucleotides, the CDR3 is TGTGCCAGCAGTGACCCAACCGGGCCACCGGCTTTCTTT. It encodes CASSDPTGPPAFF.

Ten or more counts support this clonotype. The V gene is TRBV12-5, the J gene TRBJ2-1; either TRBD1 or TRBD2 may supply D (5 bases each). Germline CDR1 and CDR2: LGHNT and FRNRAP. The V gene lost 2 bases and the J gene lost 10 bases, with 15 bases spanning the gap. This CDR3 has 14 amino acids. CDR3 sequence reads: CASGLLRDRGEQFF. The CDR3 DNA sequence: TGTGCTAGTGGTTTGTTGAGGGATCGGGGCGAGCAGTTCTTC.

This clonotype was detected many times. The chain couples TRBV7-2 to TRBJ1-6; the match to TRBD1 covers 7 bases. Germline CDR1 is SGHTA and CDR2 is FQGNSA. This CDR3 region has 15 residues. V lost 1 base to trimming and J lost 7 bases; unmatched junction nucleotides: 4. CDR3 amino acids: CASSLDRGENSPLHF. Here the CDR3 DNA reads TGTGCCAGCAGCTTAGACAGGGGAGAGAATTCACCCCTCCACTTT.